This T cell receptor beta chain was documented in a study of T-cell reconstitution after alpha-beta-depleted transplantation in children. TCRbeta library construction was performed incorporating unique molecular identifiers. In TCRdb, the PCR reads were re-called with MiXCR into one record per CDR3 protein. The sample yields around 700,000 distinct CDR3 sequences, around 13% seen once. General study points: Reportedly, roughly two months post-transplant, alpha-beta T cells arose from several hundred expanded graft clones.

On this clonotype itself: Antigen unknown.

The sequence derives from a girl aged 2 to 9 with congenital amegakaryocytic thrombocytopenia, due to receive a stem cell transplant. Sample: PBMCs, taken before TCRalphabeta/CD19-depleted stem cell transplant.

The CDR3 nucleotides read TGTGCCAGCTCACCGGAGAGAGGGACCTCCTACGAGCAGTACTTC. It codes for CASSPERGTSYEQYF. The chain employs TRBV18 and TRBJ2-7, with D perhaps being TRBD1 or TRBD2 (5 bases each). Per germline, CDR1 KGHSH and CDR2 LQKENI. The CDR3 contains 15 residues. Trimming shortened V by 3 bases and J by 0 bases, and 12 bases separated the two germline ends.